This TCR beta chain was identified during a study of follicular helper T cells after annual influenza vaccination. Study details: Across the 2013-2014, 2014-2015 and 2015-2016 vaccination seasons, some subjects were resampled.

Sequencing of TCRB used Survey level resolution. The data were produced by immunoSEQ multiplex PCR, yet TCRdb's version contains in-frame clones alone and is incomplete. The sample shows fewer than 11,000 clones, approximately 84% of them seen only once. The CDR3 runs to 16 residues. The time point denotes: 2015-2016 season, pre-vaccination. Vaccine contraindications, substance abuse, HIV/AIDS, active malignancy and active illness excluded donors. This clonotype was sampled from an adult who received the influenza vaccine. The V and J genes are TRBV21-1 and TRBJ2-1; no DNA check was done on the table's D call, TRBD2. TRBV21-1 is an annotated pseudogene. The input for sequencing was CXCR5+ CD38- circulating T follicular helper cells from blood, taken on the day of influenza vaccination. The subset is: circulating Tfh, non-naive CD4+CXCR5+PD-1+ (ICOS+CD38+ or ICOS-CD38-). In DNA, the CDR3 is TGTGCCAGCAGTTTTAACCTAGCTACACCCGACAATGAGCAGTTCTTC. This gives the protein CASSFNLATPDNEQFF.